This T cell receptor beta chain was recorded in a study of cytomegalovirus exposure and HLA in healthy donors. About the research overall: The approximately 680 first-cohort repertoires and the 95 to 150 validation repertoires shared the same platform, a later analysis reported. General observations from the study: Listed as cytomegalovirus-associated were roughly 180 TCR beta chains. Cytomegalovirus status, reportedly, was diagnosed with high specificity and sensitivity by the classifier.

Germline V gives CDR1 MDHEN, CDR2 SYDVKM. Trimming took off 4 bases at V and 2 bases at J, with 14 bases between the two ends. This CDR3 has 15 amino acids. The donors were members of the validation cohort, which comprised under 150 subjects and was separate from the first cohort of 666 subjects. The assay was immunoSEQ multiplex PCR, and TCRdb's table has in-frame clones only and misses some. Of 80,000 to 100,000 clones listed, roughly nine tenths are singletons. About this clone itself: Its target is not known.

V usage is TRBV28 and J usage is TRBJ2-5; TRBD1 is a possible D gene (6 bases). The source of this sequence is a man aged 18 to 29 in good health and CMV-seropositive. Material for sequencing was PBMCs. The CDR3, as DNA: TGTGCCAGCAGTTCCTCCGGGACACAGCAAGAGACCCAGTACTTC. Protein: CASSSSGTQQETQYF.